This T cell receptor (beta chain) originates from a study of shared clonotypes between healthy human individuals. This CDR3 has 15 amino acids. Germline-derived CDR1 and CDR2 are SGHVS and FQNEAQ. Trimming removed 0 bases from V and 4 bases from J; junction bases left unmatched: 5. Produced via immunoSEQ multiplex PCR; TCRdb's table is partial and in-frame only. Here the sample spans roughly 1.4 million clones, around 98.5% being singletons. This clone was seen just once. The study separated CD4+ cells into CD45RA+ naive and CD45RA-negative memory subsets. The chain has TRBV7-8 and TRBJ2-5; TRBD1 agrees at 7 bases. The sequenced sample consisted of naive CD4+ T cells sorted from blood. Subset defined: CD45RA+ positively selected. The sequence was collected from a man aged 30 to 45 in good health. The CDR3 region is CASSLADRDGETQYF. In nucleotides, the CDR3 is TGTGCCAGCAGCTTAGCCGACAGGGATGGAGAGACCCAGTACTTC.